This T cell receptor (beta chain) was sequenced in a study of cytomegalovirus exposure and HLA in healthy donors. Study observations and caveats: Associated with cytomegalovirus, according to the listing, were 170 or so TCR beta chains. Subsequent analysis found a tendency for first-cohort TCR clusters to co-occur within the 95 to 150 validation repertoires.

TCRdb keeps only in-frame clones here, not all; method: immunoSEQ multiplex PCR. The sample yields approximately 220,000 clones, around four fifths seen once. The donors were part of the validation cohort of 120 or so subjects. That cohort was separate from the first cohort, which comprised 670 or so subjects. This clone was counted at least ten times. Its antigen is currently unknown. V shed 2 bases, J shed 7 bases, and the junction held 2 bases outside the gene matches. Germline V gene lookup returns CDR1 LNHNV and CDR2 YYDKDF (reference sequence). The CDR3 has 13 amino acids. The specimen sequenced was PBMCs. The chain links TRBV15 to TRBJ2-7; TRBD2 aligns across 10 bases. This receptor was identified in a woman aged 30 to 39 in good health and CMV-seropositive. CDR3 DNA: TGTGCCACCAGCAGACTAGCGGGAGAAGAGCAGTACTTC. This codes for CATSRLAGEEQYF.